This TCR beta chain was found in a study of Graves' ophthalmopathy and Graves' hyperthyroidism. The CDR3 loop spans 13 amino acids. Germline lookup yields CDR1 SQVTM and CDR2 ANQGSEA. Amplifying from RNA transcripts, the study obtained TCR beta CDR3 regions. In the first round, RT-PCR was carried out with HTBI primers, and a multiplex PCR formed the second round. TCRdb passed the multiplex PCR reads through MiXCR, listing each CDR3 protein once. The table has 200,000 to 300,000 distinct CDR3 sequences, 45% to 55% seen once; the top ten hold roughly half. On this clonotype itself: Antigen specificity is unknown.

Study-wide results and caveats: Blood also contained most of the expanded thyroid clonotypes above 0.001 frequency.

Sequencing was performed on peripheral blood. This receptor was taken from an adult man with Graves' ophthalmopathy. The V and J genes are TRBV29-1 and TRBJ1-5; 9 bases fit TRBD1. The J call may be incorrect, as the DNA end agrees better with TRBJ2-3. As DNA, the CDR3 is TGCAGCGCCCGGGACAGGGCCACAGATACGCAGTATTTT. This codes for CSARDRATDTQYF.